The source of this T cell receptor beta chain is a study of CD8 T cells in ankylosing spondylitis. Study results and limitations: Enrichment of disease-linked clones was reportedly significant in matched ankylosing spondylitis synovial fluid. Earlier studies detected some motif variants in reactive arthritis synovial fluid and blood. Roughly eight highly homologous variants formed a TCR beta motif that appeared characteristic of ankylosing spondylitis blood. Disease-linked clones proved CD8+ and comparatively uncommon in peripheral blood.

The CDR3 is 15 amino acids. Germline trimming cut 4 bases from V and 7 bases from J; bases unmatched to any gene: 6. With regard to this clonotype: Its antigen remains unknown.

Quantitative molecular-barcoded 5'-RACE generated the TCR beta libraries. TCRdb reprocessed the 5' RACE reads with MiXCR, giving one entry per CDR3 protein. The profile shows around 770,000 distinct CDR3 sequences, about 10% of them singletons. The source is a male donor with ankylosing spondylitis. V usage is TRBV12-3 or TRBV12-4 and J usage is TRBJ2-1; 11 nucleotides line up with TRBD2. Sequences were obtained from blood, either unsorted or a sorted T cell fraction (not recorded which). CDR3 nucleotides: TGTGCCAGCAGTTCCAGACTAGCGGGATTGAATGAGCAGTTCTTC. As protein: CASSSRLAGLNEQFF.